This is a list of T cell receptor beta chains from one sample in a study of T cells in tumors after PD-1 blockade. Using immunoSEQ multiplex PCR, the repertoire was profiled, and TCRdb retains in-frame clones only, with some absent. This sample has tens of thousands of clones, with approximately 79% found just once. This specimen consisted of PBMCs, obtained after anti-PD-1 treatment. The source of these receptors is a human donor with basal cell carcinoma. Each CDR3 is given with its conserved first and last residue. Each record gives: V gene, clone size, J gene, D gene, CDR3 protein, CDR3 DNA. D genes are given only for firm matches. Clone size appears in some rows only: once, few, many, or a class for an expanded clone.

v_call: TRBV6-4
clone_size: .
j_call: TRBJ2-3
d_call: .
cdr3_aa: CASSGMPTDTQYF
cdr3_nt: TGTGCCAGCAGTGGAATGCCCACAGATACGCAGTATTTT

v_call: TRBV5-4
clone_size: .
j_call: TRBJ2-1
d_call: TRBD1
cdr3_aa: CASSPRTGELGEQFF
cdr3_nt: TGTGCCAGCAGCCCGAGGACAGGGGAGCTTGGGGAGCAGTTCTTC

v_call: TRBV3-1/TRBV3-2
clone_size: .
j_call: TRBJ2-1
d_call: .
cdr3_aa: CASSQPGPQFF
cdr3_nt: TGTGCCAGCAGCCAACCGGGCCCCCAGTTCTTC

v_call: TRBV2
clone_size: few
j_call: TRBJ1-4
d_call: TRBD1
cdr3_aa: CASAGREGARREKLFF
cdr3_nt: TGTGCCAGCGCTGGGAGGGAGGGGGCGCGGAGAGAAAAACTGTTTTTT

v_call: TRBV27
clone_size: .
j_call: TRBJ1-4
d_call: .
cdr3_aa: CASSLTGPNEKLFF
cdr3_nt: TGTGCCAGCAGTCTGACAGGACCAAATGAAAAACTGTTTTTT

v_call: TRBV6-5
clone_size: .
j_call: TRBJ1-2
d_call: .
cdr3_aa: CASTRGDYTF
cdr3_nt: TGTGCCAGCACCAGGGGTGACTACACCTTC

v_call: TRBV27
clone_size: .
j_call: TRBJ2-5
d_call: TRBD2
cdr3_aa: CASSFSGGETQYF
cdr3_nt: TGTGCCAGCAGTTTTTCGGGGGGGGAGACCCAGTACTTC

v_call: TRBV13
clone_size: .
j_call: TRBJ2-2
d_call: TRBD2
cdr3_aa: CASSLAGLAGGQNTGELFF
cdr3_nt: TGTGCCAGCAGCTTAGCGGGACTAGCGGGGGGACAAAACACCGGGGAGCTGTTTTTT

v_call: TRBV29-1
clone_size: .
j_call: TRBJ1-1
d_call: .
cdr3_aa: CSVGRWDTGAFF
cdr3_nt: TGCAGCGTGGGTCGATGGGACACTGGAGCTTTCTTT

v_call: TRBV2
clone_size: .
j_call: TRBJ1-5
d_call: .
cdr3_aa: CASKIGSNQPQHF
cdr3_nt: TGTGCCAGCAAGATCGGGTCCAATCAGCCCCAGCATTTT

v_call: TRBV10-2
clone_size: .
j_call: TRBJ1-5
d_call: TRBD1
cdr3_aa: CASRPGQFSNQPQHF
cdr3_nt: TGCGCCAGCAGGCCGGGACAGTTTAGCAATCAGCCCCAGCATTTT

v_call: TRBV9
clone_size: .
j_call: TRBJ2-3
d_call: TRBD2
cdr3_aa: CASSVASGGLGTQYF
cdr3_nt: TGTGCCAGCAGCGTAGCGTCGGGGGGACTAGGTACGCAGTATTTT

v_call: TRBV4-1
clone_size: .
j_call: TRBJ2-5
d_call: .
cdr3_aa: CASSQWRGETQYF
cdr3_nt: TGCGCCAGCAGCCAGTGGAGGGGAGAGACCCAGTACTTC

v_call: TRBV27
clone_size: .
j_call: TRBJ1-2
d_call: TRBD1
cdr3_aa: CASRLGQGASGYTF
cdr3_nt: TGTGCCAGCAGACTGGGACAGGGGGCGTCCGGCTACACCTTC

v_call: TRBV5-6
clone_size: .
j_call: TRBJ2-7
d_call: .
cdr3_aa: CASSLNYEQYF
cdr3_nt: TGTGCCAGCAGCTTGAATTACGAGCAGTACTTC

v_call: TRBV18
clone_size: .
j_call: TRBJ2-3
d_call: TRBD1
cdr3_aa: CASSPYPRTGSTDTQYF
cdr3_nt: TGTGCCAGCTCACCATATCCCCGGACAGGGAGCACAGATACGCAGTATTTT

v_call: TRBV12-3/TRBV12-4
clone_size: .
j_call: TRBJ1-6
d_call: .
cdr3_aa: CASSLTANSPLHF
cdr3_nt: TGTGCCAGCAGTTTGACAGCCAATTCACCCCTCCACTTT

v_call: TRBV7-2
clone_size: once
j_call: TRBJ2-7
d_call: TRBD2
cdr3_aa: CASSPTSGGTPYEQYF
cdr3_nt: TGTGCCAGCAGCCCCACTAGCGGGGGGACCCCCTACGAGCAGTACTTC

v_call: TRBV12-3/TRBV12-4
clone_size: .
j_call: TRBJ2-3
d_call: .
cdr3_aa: CASSYYTQYF
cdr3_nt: TGTGCCAGCAGTTATTATACGCAGTATTTT

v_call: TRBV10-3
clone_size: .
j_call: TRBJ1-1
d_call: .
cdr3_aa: CAITNRGNTEAFF
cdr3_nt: TGTGCCATCACAAACAGAGGGAACACTGAAGCTTTCTTT

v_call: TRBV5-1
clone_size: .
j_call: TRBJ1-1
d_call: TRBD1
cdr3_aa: CASSPGQGRSEAFF
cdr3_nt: TGCGCCAGCAGCCCGGGACAGGGGAGGTCTGAAGCTTTCTTT

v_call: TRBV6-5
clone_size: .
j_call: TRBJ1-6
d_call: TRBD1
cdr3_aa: CASSYRGLNSPLHF
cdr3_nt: TGTGCCAGCAGTTACAGGGGGCTCAATTCACCCCTCCACTTT

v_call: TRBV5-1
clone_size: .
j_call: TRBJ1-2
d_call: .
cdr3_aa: CASSLDRSNYGYTF
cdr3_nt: TGCGCCAGCAGCTTGGACAGATCTAACTATGGCTACACCTTC

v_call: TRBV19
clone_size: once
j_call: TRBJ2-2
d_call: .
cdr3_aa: CASSIGGGPYRELFF
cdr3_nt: TGTGCCAGTAGTATAGGAGGGGGGCCGTACCGGGAGCTGTTTTTT

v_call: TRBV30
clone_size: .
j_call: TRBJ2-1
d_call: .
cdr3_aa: CAWSVVLNEQFF
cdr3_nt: TGTGCCTGGAGTGTGGTACTAAATGAGCAGTTCTTC

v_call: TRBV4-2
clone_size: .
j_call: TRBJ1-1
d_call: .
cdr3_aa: CASSQDLASTEAFF
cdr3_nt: TGTGCCAGCAGCCAAGATTTGGCGAGCACTGAAGCTTTCTTT

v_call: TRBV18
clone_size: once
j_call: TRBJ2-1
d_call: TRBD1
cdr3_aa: CASSATGYNEQFF
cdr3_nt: TGTGCCAGCTCAGCGACAGGGTACAATGAGCAGTTCTTC

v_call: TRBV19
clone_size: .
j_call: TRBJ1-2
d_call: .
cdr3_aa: CASSIRDGYGYTF
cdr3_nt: TGTGCCAGTAGTATCCGGGACGGCTATGGCTACACCTTC

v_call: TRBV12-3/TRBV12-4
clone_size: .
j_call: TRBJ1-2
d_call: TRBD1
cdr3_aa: CASSFLQGVGYTF
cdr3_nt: TGTGCCAGCAGTTTTTTGCAGGGGGTAGGCTACACCTTC

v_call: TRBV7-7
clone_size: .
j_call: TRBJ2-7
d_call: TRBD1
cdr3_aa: CASSMDRDGPPYDEQYF
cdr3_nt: TGTGCCAGCAGCATGGACAGGGATGGCCCCCCCTACGACGAGCAGTACTTC

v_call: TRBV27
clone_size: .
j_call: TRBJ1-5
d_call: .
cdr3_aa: CASSLLQGGQPQHF
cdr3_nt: TGTGCCAGCAGTTTATTACAGGGAGGGCAGCCCCAGCATTTT

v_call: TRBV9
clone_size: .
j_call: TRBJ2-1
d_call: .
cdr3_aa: CASSVVWVSSYNEQFF
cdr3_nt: TGTGCCAGCAGCGTAGTCTGGGTATCCTCCTACAATGAGCAGTTCTTC

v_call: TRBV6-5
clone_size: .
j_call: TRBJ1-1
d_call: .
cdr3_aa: CASTRGGENTEAFF
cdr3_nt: TGTGCCAGCACTCGAGGAGGGGAGAACACTGAAGCTTTCTTT

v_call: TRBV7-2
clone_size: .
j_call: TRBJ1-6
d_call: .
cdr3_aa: CASSLDSGKSSPLHF
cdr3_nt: TGTGCCAGCAGCTTAGATTCGGGAAAAAGTTCACCCCTCCACTTT

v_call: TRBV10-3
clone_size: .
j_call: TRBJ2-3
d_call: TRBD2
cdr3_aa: CAITTGLARTDTQYF
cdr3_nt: TGTGCCATCACAACCGGACTAGCGAGAACAGATACGCAGTATTTT

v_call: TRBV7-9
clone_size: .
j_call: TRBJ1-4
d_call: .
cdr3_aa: CASSSRDTNEKLFF
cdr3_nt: TGTGCCAGCAGCTCCAGGGACACTAATGAAAAACTGTTTTTT

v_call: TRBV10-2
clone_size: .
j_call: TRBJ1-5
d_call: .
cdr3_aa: CASTDGFYQPQHF
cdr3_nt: TGCGCCAGCACTGACGGTTTCTATCAGCCCCAGCATTTT

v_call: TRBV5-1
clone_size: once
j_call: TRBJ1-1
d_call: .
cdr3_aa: CASSSGTTNTEAFF
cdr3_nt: TGCGCCAGCAGCTCGGGGACAACGAACACTGAAGCTTTCTTT

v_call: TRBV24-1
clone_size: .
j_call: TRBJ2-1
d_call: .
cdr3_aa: CATSARRGNEQFF
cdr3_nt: TGTGCCACCAGTGCCCGACGGGGGAATGAGCAGTTCTTC

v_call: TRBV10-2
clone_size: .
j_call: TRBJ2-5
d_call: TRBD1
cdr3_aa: CASRLGQGVAETQYF
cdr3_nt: TGCGCCAGCAGATTGGGACAGGGAGTTGCGGAGACCCAGTACTTC

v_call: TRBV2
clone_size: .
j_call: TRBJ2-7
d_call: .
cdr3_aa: CASRLAYEQYF
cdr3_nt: TGTGCCAGCAGGTTGGCCTACGAGCAGTACTTC

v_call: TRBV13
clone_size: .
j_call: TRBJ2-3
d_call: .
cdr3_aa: CASSGRRGLTDTQYF
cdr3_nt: TGTGCCAGCAGCGGACGGAGGGGGCTGACAGATACGCAGTATTTT

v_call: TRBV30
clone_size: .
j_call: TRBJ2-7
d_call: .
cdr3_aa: CAWTSADWGYEQYF
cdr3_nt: TGTGCCTGGACCTCAGCTGATTGGGGCTACGAGCAGTACTTC

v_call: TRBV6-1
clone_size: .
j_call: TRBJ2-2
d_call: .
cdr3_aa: CASSVLGATRDTGELFF
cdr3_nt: TGTGCCAGCAGTGTCTTGGGCGCCACTAGAGACACCGGGGAGCTGTTTTTT

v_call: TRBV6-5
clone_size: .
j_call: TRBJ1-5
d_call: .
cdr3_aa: CASSTLGNQPQHF
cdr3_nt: TGTGCCAGCTCAACCCTAGGAAATCAGCCCCAGCATTTT

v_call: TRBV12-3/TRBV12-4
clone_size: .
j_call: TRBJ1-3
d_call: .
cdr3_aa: CASSFPGNTIYF
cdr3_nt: TGTGCCAGCAGTTTCCCTGGAAACACCATATATTTT

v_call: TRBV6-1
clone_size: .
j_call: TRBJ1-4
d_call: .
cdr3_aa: CASSDTTGSNEKLFF
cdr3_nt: TGTGCCAGCAGTGACACGACAGGATCTAATGAAAAACTGTTTTTT

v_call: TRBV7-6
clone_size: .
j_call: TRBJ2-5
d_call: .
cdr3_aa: CASSLGLQGKETQYF
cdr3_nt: TGTGCCAGCAGCTTAGGACTCCAGGGAAAGGAGACCCAGTACTTC

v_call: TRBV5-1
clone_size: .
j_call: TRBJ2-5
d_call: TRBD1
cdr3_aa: CASSPQGVNWETQYF
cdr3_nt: TGCGCCAGCAGCCCACAGGGGGTCAACTGGGAGACCCAGTACTTC

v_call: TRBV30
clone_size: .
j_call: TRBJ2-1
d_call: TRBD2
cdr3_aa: CAWSCWTSGGNLSCNEQFF
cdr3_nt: TGTGCCTGGAGTTGCTGGACTAGCGGGGGCAACCTATCCTGCAATGAGCAGTTCTTC

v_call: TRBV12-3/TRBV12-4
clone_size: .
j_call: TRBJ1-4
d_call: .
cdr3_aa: CASSLNREKLFF
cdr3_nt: TGTGCCAGCAGTTTGAACAGAGAAAAACTGTTTTTT

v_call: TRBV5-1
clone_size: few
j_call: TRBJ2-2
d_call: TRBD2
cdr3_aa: CASSPQGAGATGELFF
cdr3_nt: TGCGCCAGCAGCCCACAGGGAGCGGGGGCCACCGGGGAGCTGTTTTTT

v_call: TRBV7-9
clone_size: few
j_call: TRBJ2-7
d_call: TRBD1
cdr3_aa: CASSPSLRTGNYEQYF
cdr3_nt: TGTGCCAGCAGCCCTAGTTTAAGGACAGGGAACTACGAGCAGTACTTC

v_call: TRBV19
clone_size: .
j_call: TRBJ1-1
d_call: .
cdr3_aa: CASSFVGGGAFF
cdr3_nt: TGTGCCAGTAGTTTCGTTGGTGGGGGAGCTTTCTTT

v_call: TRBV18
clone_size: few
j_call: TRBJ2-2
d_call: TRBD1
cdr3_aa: CASATQGARTGELFF
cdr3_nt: TGTGCCAGCGCAACACAGGGGGCGCGAACCGGGGAGCTGTTTTTT

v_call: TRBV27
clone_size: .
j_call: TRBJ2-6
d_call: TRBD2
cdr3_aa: CASSLRSSLAVSGANVLTF
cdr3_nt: TGTGCCAGCAGTTTACGTAGTAGCCTAGCGGTCTCTGGGGCCAACGTCCTGACTTTC

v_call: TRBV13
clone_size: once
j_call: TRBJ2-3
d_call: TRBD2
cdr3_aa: CASSRGLAGGPGTDTQYF
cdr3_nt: TGTGCCAGCAGCCGGGGACTAGCGGGGGGTCCCGGCACAGATACGCAGTATTTT

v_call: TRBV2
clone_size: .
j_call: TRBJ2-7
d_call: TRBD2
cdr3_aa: CASSVWVAGPYEQYF
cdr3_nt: TGTGCCAGCAGTGTATGGGTAGCGGGGCCCTACGAGCAGTACTTC

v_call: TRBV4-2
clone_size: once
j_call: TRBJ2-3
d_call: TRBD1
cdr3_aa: CASSQGTGVSTDTQYF
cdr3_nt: TGTGCCAGCAGCCAAGGGACAGGAGTTAGCACAGATACGCAGTATTTT

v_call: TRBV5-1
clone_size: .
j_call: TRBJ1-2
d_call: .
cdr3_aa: CASSLDTDIGYTF
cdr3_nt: TGCGCCAGCAGCTTGGACACCGACATAGGCTACACCTTC